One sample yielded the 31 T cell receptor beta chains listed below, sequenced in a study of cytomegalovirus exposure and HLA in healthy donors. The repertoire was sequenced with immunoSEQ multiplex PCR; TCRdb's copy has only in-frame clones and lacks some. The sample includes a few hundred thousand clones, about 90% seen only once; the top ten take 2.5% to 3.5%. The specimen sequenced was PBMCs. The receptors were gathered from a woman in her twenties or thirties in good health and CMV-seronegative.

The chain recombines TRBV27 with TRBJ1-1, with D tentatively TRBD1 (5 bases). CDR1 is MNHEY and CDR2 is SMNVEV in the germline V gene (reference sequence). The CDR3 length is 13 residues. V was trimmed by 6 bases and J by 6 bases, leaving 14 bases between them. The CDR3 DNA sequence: TGTGCCAGCAGGCCAGGACACTCATCTGAAGCTTTCTTT. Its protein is CASRPGHSSEAFF.

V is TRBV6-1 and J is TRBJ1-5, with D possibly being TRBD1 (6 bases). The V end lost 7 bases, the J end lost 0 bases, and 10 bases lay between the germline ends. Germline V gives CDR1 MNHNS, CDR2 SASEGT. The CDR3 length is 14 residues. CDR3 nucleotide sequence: TGTGCCAGCATTGGACAGAATAGCAATCAGCCCCAGCATTTT. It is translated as CASIGQNSNQPQHF.

In nucleotides, the CDR3 is TGTGCCAGCAGCTCCCTCGGACAGGGGGGTTATGGCTACACCTTC. Protein: CASSSLGQGGYGYTF. The chain recombines TRBV11-2 with TRBJ1-2; 10 bases line up with TRBD1. Germline CDR1 SGHAT, CDR2 FQNNGV. The CDR3 has 15 residues. J gave up 5 bases and V 4 bases, and 7 bases lay outside the gene matches. The full variable domain, with the rest looked up from reference TRBV11-2 and TRBJ1-2, is EAGVAQSPRYKIIEKRQSVAFWCNPISGHATLYWYQQILGQGPKLLIQFQNNGVVDDSQLPKDRFSAERLKGVDSTLKIQPAKLEDSAVYLCASSSLGQGGYGYTFGSGTRLTVV.

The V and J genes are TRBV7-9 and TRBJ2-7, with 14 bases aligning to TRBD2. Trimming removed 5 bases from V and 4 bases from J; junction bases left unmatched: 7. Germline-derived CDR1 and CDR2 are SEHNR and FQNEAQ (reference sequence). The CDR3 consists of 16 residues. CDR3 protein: CASSPGLAGVGYEQYF. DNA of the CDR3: TGTGCCAGCAGCCCGGGACTAGCGGGAGTAGGATACGAGCAGTACTTC.

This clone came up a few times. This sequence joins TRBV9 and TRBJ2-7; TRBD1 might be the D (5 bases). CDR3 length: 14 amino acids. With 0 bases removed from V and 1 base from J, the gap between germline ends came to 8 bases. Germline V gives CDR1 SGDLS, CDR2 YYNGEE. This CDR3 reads CASSVGAGSYEQYF. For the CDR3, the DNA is TGTGCCAGCAGCGTAGGGGCAGGGTCCTACGAGCAGTACTTC.

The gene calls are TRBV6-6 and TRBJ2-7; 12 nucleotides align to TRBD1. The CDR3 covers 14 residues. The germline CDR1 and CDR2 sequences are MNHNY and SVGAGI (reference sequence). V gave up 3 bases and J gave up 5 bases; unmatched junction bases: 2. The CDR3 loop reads CASSYGTGGNEQYF. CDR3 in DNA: TGTGCCAGCAGTTATGGGACAGGGGGCAACGAGCAGTACTTC.

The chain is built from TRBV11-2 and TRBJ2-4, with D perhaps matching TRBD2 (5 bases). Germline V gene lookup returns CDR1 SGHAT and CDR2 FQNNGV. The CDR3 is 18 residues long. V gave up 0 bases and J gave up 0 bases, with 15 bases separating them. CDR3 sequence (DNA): TGTGCCAGCAGCTTAGATCGAACGGACTGGGCAGCCAAAAACATTCAGTACTTC. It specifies CASSLDRTDWAAKNIQYF.

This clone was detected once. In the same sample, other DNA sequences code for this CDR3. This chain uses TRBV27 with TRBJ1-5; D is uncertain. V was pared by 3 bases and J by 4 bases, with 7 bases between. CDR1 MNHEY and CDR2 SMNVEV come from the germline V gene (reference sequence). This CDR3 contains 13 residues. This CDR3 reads CASSLSVNQPQHF. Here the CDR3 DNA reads TGTGCCAGCAGTTTGTCGGTTAATCAGCCCCAGCATTTT.

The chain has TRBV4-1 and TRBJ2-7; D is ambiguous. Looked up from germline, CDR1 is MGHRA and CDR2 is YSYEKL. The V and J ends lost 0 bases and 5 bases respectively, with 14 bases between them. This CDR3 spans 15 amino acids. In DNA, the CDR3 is TGCGCCAGCAGCCAAGATTTCCCCCCCTTGGACGAGCAGTACTTC. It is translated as CASSQDFPPLDEQYF.

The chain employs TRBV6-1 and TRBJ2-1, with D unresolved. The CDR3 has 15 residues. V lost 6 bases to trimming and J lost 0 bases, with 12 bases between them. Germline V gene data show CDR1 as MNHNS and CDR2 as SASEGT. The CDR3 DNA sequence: TGTGCCAGCAGCTTGGACCAAAGCTCCTACAATGAGCAGTTCTTC. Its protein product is CASSLDQSSYNEQFF.

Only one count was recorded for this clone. Here the CDR3 reads CASSLGQLLYEQYF. The CDR3 region has the DNA TGTGCCAGCAGCTTAGGGCAGCTCCTCTACGAGCAGTACTTC. The rearrangement joins TRBV13 to TRBJ2-7, with D hard to call. The V gene's germline CDR1 is PRHDT and CDR2 FYEKMQ (reference sequence). CDR3 length: 14 residues. V dropped 0 bases and J dropped 3 bases, with 9 bases sitting between them.

The CDR3, as DNA: TGCGCCAGCAGCAATAAGGGACTGGACCAAGAGACCCAGTACTTC. This gives the protein CASSNKGLDQETQYF. The chain employs TRBV5-1 and TRBJ2-5; a possible D gene is TRBD2 (6 bases). Trimming left V 4 bases short and J 0 bases short, with 13 bases between. CDR3 length equals 15 residues. Per the germline V gene, CDR1 is SGHRS and CDR2 is YFSETQ.

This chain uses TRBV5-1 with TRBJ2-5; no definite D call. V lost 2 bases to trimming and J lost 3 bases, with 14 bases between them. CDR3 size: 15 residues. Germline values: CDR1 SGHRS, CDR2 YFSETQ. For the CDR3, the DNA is TGCGCCAGCAGCTTCGTTTCGGGCAGTAAAGAGACCCAGTACTTC. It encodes CASSFVSGSKETQYF.

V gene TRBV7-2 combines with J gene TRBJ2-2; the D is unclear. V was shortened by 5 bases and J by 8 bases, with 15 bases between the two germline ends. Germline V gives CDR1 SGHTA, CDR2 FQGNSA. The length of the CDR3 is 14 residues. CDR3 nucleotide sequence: TGTGCCAGCAGCAACGGGCTAGTTTCTGGGGAGCTGTTTTTT. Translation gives CASSNGLVSGELFF.

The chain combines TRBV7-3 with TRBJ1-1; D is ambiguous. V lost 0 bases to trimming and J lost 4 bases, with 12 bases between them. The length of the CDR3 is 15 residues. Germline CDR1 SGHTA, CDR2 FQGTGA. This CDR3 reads CASSLTGLSVTEAFF. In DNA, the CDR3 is TGTGCCAGCAGCTTAACCGGGTTATCGGTCACTGAAGCTTTCTTT.

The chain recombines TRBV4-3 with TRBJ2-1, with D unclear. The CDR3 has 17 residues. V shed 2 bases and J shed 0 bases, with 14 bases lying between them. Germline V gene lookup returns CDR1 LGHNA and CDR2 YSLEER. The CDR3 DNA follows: TGCGCCAGCAGCCAAAGGACCCATGCAGACTCCTACAATGAGCAGTTCTTC. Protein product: CASSQRTHADSYNEQFF.

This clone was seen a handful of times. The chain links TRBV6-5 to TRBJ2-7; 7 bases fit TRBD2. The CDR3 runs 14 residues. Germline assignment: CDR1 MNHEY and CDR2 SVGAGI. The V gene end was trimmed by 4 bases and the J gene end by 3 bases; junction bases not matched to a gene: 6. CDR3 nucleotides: TGTGCCAGCAGTTTGGCTAGCGGACACTACGAGCAGTACTTC. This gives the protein CASSLASGHYEQYF.

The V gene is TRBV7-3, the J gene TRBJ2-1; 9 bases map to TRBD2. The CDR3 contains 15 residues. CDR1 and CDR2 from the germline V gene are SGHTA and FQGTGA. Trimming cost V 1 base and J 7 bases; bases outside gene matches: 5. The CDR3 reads CASSLSSGSINEQFF. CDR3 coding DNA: TGTGCCAGCAGCTTAAGTAGCGGGAGTATAAATGAGCAGTTCTTC.

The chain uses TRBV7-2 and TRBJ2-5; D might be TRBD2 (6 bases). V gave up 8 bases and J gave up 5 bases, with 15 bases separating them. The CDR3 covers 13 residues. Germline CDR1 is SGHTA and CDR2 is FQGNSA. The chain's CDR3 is CASGGATRETQYF. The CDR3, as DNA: TGTGCCAGCGGCGGGGCCACCCGGGAGACCCAGTACTTC. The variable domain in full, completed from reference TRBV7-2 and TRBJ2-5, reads GAGVSQSPSNKVTEKGKDVELRCDPISGHTALYWYRQSLGQGLEFLIYFQGNSAPDKSGLPSDRFSAERTGGSVSTLTIQRTQQEDSAVYLCASGGATRETQYFGPGTRLLVL.

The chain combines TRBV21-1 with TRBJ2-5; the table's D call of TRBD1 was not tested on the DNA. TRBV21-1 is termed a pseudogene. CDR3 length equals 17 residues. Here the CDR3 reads CASSPGRDRGRGETQYF. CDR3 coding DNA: TGTGCCAGCAGCCCGGGTCGGGACAGGGGGCGCGGGGAGACCCAGTACTTC.

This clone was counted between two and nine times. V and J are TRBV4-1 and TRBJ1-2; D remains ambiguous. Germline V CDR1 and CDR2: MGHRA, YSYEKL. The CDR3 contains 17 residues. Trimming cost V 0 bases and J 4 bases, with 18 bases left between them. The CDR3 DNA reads TGCGCCAGCAGCCAAGATCGATTTGGCACGAGAAGCTATGGCTACACCTTC. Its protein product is CASSQDRFGTRSYGYTF.

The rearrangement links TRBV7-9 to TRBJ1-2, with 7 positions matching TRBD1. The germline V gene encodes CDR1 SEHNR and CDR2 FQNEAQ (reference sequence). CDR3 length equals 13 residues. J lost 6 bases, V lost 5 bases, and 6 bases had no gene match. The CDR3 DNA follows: TGTGCCAGCAGCCCAATTACAGGGGATGGCTACACCTTC. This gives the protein CASSPITGDGYTF.

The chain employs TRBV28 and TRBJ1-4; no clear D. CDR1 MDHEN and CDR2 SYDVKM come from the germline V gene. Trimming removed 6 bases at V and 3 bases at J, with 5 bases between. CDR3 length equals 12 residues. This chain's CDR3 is CASRDANEKLFF. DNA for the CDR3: TGTGCCAGCAGGGACGCTAATGAAAAACTGTTTTTT.

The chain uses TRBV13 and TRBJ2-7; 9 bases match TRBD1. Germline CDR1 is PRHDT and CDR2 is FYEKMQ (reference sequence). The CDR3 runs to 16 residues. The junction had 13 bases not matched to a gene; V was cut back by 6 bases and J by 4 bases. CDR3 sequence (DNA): TGTGCCAGCAGTTCTAAGTGGACAGGGGTCTTATACGAGCAGTACTTC. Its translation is CASSSKWTGVLYEQYF.

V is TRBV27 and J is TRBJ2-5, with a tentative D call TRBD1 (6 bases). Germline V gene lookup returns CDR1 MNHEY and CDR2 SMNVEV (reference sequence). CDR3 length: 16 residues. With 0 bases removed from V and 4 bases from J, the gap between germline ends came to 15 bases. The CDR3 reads CASSLSPLDRIETQYF. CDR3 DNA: TGTGCCAGCAGTTTATCACCCCTTGACAGGATAGAGACCCAGTACTTC.

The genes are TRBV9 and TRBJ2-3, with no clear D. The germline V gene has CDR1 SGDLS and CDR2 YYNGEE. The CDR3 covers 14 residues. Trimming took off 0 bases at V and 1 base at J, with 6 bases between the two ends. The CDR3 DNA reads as TGTGCCAGCAGCGTAGCGGCGGGCACAGATACGCAGTATTTT. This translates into CASSVAAGTDTQYF.

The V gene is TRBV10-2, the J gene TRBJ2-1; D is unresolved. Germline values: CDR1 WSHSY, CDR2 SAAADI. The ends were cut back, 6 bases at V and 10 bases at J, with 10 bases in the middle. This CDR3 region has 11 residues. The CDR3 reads CASRGSWEQFF. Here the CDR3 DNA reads TGCGCCAGCAGGGGATCTTGGGAGCAGTTCTTC.

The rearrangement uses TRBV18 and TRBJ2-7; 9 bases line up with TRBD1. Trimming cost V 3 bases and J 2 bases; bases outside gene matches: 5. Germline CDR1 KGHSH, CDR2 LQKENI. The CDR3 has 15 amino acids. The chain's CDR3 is CASSPGQGSTYEQYF. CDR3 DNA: TGTGCCAGCTCACCTGGACAGGGGTCCACCTACGAGCAGTACTTC.

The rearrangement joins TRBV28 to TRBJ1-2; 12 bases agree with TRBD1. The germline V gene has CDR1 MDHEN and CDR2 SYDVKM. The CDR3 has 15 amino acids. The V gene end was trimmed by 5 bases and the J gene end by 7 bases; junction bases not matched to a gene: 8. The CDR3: CASSGPGQGAGGYTF. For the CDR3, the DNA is TGTGCCAGCAGTGGGCCGGGACAGGGGGCCGGTGGCTACACCTTC.

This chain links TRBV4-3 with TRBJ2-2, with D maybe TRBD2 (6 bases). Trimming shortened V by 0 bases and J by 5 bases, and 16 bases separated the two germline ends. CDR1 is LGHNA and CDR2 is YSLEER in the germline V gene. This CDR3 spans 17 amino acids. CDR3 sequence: CASSQDWTGEVTGELFF. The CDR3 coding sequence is TGCGCCAGCAGCCAAGATTGGACGGGAGAGGTTACCGGGGAGCTGTTTTTT.

The CDR3 sequence: CASNHGFDGELFF. CDR3 in DNA: TGTGCCAGCAACCATGGGTTCGACGGGGAGCTGTTTTTT. The rearrangement links TRBV9 to TRBJ2-2; D gene ambiguous. Germline CDR1 and CDR2: SGDLS and YYNGEE. V was clipped by 6 bases and J by 7 bases, with 13 bases between them. CDR3 length: 13 amino acids.